The 7 T cell receptor beta chains in this list originate from one sample, sequenced in a study of Tregs in tolerant kidney transplant recipients. Method: immunoSEQ multiplex PCR; TCRdb's copy keeps in-frame clones and lacks some. The table shows 75,000 to 95,000 clones, with approximately 90% occurring only once. Sequencing was done on a sample of CD8+ T cells from blood. The receptors shown here come from a human donor in good health.

This chain links TRBV14 with TRBJ2-3; D is possibly TRBD2 (5 bases). V lost 0 bases, J lost 6 bases, and 13 bases lay in between. Germline values: CDR1 SGHDN, CDR2 FVKESK. The CDR3 length is 15 residues. In nucleotides, the CDR3 is TGTGCCAGCAGCCAAGATTATTCCCGCGGGGATACGCAGTATTTT. Translated, it gives CASSQDYSRGDTQYF.

The chain uses TRBV27 and TRBJ2-7, with 7 bases matching TRBD2. The CDR3 contains 15 residues. Per the germline V gene, CDR1 is MNHEY and CDR2 is SMNVEV (reference sequence). V lost 3 bases to trimming and J lost 0 bases; unmatched junction nucleotides: 5. The CDR3 DNA reads TGTGCCAGCAGTTTGCGGGGGATTAGCTCCTACGAGCAGTACTTC. Translated, it gives CASSLRGISSYEQYF.

The chain uses TRBV23-1 and TRBJ2-5; 8 bases fit TRBD1. TRBV23-1 is treated as an ORF (open reading frame) with a function not yet certain. The CDR3 consists of 16 residues. Trimming took 4 bases from V and 4 from J; bases not matched to a gene: 11. CDR3 DNA: TGCGCCAGCAGTCTCATACCCCTTACAGGGGGAGAGACCCAGTACTTC. Its protein product is CASSLIPLTGGETQYF.

This chain joins TRBV13 and TRBJ2-1, with D perhaps TRBD1 (7 bases). This CDR3 region has 18 residues. The germline V gene encodes CDR1 PRHDT and CDR2 FYEKMQ (reference sequence). Trimming stripped 4 bases from V and 2 bases from J, with 21 bases between. The CDR3 coding sequence is TGTGCCAGCAGCTCCCGTGGTCAGGGGGGAGGACCCTACAATGAGCAGTTCTTC. It translates to CASSSRGQGGGPYNEQFF. Together with reference TRBV13 and TRBJ2-1, the CDR3 gives the full variable domain: AAGVIQSPRHLIKEKRETATLKCYPIPRHDTVYWYQQGPGQDPQFLISFYEKMQSDKGSIPDRFSAQQFSDYHSELNMSSLELGDSALYFCASSSRGQGGGPYNEQFFGPGTRLTVL.

The CDR3 here is CASSYMVGAYEQYF. In nucleotides, the CDR3 is TGTGCCAGCAGTTACATGGTAGGGGCCTACGAGCAGTACTTC. This rearrangement joins TRBV6-5 to TRBJ2-7, with D perhaps TRBD1 (5 bases). CDR3 length: 14 residues. Trimming pared 2 bases from V and 2 bases from J, leaving 10 bases between. Germline CDR1 MNHEY, CDR2 SVGAGI.

The rearrangement joins TRBV7-8 to TRBJ2-1; TRBD2 aligns across 12 bases. Trimming cost V 5 bases and J 4 bases; bases outside gene matches: 6. The CDR3 extends over 16 amino acids. Germline V gene lookup returns CDR1 SGHVS and CDR2 FQNEAQ. The CDR3 DNA follows: TGTGCCAGCAGCCCTCCGACTAGCGGGGGTTACAATGAGCAGTTCTTC. Encoded protein: CASSPPTSGGYNEQFF.

This sequence joins TRBV5-1 and TRBJ2-1; D unclear. The CDR3 has 12 amino acids. The V end lost 0 bases, the J end lost 7 bases, and 5 bases lay between the germline ends. CDR1 SGHRS and CDR2 YFSETQ come from the germline V gene. CDR3 sequence: CASSLGSNEQFF. CDR3 DNA sequence: TGCGCCAGCAGCTTGGGGAGTAATGAGCAGTTCTTC. Full variable domain (outside the CDR3, taken from reference TRBV5-1 and TRBJ2-1): KAGVTQTPRYLIKTRGQQVTLSCSPISGHRSVSWYQQTPGQGLQFLFEYFSETQRNKGNFPGRFSGRQFSNSRSEMNVSTLELGDSALYLCASSLGSNEQFFGPGTRLTVL.